A single sample gave rise to the 11 T cell receptor beta chains below, sequenced in a study of T cell responses to AZD1222 COVID-19 vaccine. Clones were sequenced by immunoSEQ multiplex PCR, and TCRdb holds only the in-frame ones, with some missing. The sample contains approximately 110,000 clones, roughly 86% of which appear only once. This specimen consisted of peripheral blood, obtained on day 0 of AZD1222 vaccination. These receptors came from an adult in good health.

The chain couples TRBV15 to TRBJ2-2; D not certain. The V and J ends lost 5 bases and 4 bases respectively, with 2 bases between them. Germline lookup yields CDR1 LNHNV and CDR2 YYDKDF (reference sequence). This CDR3 is built from 11 residues. The CDR3 DNA follows: TGTGCCACCAGCGCCACCGGGGAGCTGTTTTTT. This encodes CATSATGELFF.

The sample holds one count of this clone. The chain recombines TRBV6-1 with TRBJ2-7; D call uncertain. This CDR3 region has 10 residues. Per germline, CDR1 MNHNS and CDR2 SASEGT. Trimming removed 2 bases at V and 5 bases at J, with 1 base between. CDR3: CASSEHEQYF. In DNA, the CDR3 is TGTGCCAGCAGTGAACACGAGCAGTACTTC.

This chain joins TRBV3-1 (or the pseudogene TRBV3-2) and TRBJ2-2; D ambiguous. Germline V gene data show CDR1 as LGHDT and CDR2 as YNNKEL (reference sequence). V was clipped by 4 bases and J by 3 bases, with 6 bases between them. CDR3 size: 13 residues. The CDR3 sequence: CASSPRDTGELFF. CDR3 DNA sequence: TGTGCCAGCAGCCCCCGGGACACCGGGGAGCTGTTTTTT.

The chain joins TRBV2 to TRBJ1-3; a weak D match, TRBD1 (6 bases). Germline V gives CDR1 SNHLY, CDR2 FYNNEI. V was pared by 6 bases and J by 7 bases, with 13 bases between. This CDR3 has 13 residues. CDR3 in amino acids: CASSLTGANTIYF. DNA of the CDR3: TGTGCCAGCAGCCTGACAGGCGCGAACACCATATATTTT.

V gene TRBV19 combines with J gene TRBJ2-1; 9 positions agree with TRBD2. Per germline, CDR1 LNHDA and CDR2 SQIVND (reference sequence). V was pared by 4 bases and J by 0 bases, with 16 bases of the junction left unmatched. The CDR3 is 20 residues long. This chain's CDR3 is CASSNLVPLAGTLSYNEQFF. CDR3 bases: TGTGCCAGTAGTAATTTGGTCCCCCTAGCGGGAACCCTCTCCTACAATGAGCAGTTCTTC.

The chain recombines TRBV15 with TRBJ2-7; D possibly corresponds to TRBD1 (6 bases). Germline V gene sequence: CDR1 LNHNV, CDR2 YYDKDF (reference sequence). The CDR3 has 13 residues. V was clipped by 5 bases and J by 3 bases, with 11 bases between them. The CDR3 DNA reads as TGTGCCACCAGCCCAGACAGGTACTACGAGCAGTACTTC. This encodes CATSPDRYYEQYF.

The V and J genes are TRBV30 and TRBJ2-1; 7 nucleotides line up with TRBD2. V shed 0 bases, J shed 13 bases, and the junction held 9 bases outside the gene matches. This CDR3 has 13 residues. CDR1 and CDR2 (germline): GTSNPN, SVGIG (reference sequence). CDR3 loop: CAWSVEGRGLQFF. The CDR3 nucleotides are TGTGCCTGGAGTGTAGAAGGCCGGGGACTACAGTTCTTC.

This chain connects TRBV2 to TRBJ2-1, with TRBD2 matching over 13 bases. The CDR3 totals 13 residues. V was clipped by 9 bases and J by 9 bases; unmatched bases: 5. Germline lookup yields CDR1 SNHLY and CDR2 FYNNEI. CDR3 amino acids: CARRTSGRVEQFF. The CDR3 region has the DNA TGTGCCAGGCGGACTAGCGGGAGAGTTGAGCAGTTCTTC.

The chain carries TRBV24-1 and TRBJ1-2; no firm D call. The V and J ends lost 2 bases and 2 bases respectively, with 14 bases between them. The CDR3 runs 16 residues. Looked up from germline, CDR1 is KGHDR and CDR2 is SFDVKD. CDR3 in DNA: TGTGCCACCAGTGATTCCACAGCCGTCAAAAACTATGGCTACACCTTC. Amino acids: CATSDSTAVKNYGYTF.

V is TRBV28 and J is TRBJ2-7; 9 bases are a match to TRBD1. J was trimmed by 7 bases and V by 2 bases; bases with no gene match: 6. Germline CDR1 reads MDHEN; CDR2 reads SYDVKM. The CDR3 contains 14 residues. The CDR3 DNA sequence: TGTGCCAGCAGTTTAAGACAGGGGGGAACGGAGCAGTACTTC. This sequence encodes CASSLRQGGTEQYF.

This rearrangement joins TRBV4-1 to TRBJ1-1; weak D call: TRBD1 (5 bases). The CDR3 extends over 14 amino acids. V lost 4 bases and J 2 bases, leaving 11 bases between the germline ends. Germline CDR1 reads MGHRA; CDR2 reads YSYEKL. The CDR3 sequence: CASSPAQGNTEAFF. CDR3 nucleotides: TGCGCCAGCAGCCCTGCGCAGGGAAACACTGAAGCTTTCTTT.